A single sample is the source of the 31 T cell receptor beta chains below, sequenced in a study of blood T cell repertoires in COVID-19. The protocol was immunoSEQ multiplex PCR, while the TCRdb copy is restricted to in-frame clones and leaves out a portion. The table includes around 300,000 clones, more than 80% detected once. The sequenced material came from PBMCs or T cells enriched from blood (not recorded which). The origin of the receptors is a woman in her twenties or thirties who had recovered from COVID-19.

The chain joins TRBV5-1 to TRBJ1-1; perhaps TRBD1 as D (5 bases). Germline CDR1 SGHRS, CDR2 YFSETQ. The CDR3 extends over 13 amino acids. V lost 4 bases and J 1 base, leaving 8 bases between the germline ends. CDR3 in DNA: TGCGCCAGCAGCAGGACACAGAACACTGAAGCTTTCTTT. Translating it yields CASSRTQNTEAFF.

This chain connects TRBV5-1 to TRBJ2-1, with 9 nucleotides matching TRBD2. The V gene's germline CDR1 is SGHRS and CDR2 YFSETQ. This CDR3 has 17 residues. Trimming at V came to 0 bases and at J to 1 base, leaving 5 bases not matched to a gene. The DNA of the CDR3 is TGCGCCAGCAGCTTGGAGGGACTAGCAGGGTCCTACAATGAGCAGTTCTTC. This codes for CASSLEGLAGSYNEQFF.

This chain uses TRBV27 with TRBJ1-3; the D gene is possibly TRBD1 (5 bases). Trimming removed 9 bases at V and 0 bases at J, with 21 bases between. This CDR3 has 17 amino acids. Germline V lookup: CDR1 MNHEY, CDR2 SMNVEV (reference sequence). The CDR3 sequence is CASFFTRDGSSGNTIYF. DNA for the CDR3: TGTGCCAGTTTTTTTACCCGGGACGGGAGCTCTGGAAACACCATATATTTT.

The rearrangement joins TRBV28 to TRBJ1-5, with D possibly being TRBD1 (5 bases). With 5 bases removed from V and 7 bases from J, the gap between germline ends came to 18 bases. The CDR3 length is 15 residues. Germline loops: CDR1 MDHEN, CDR2 SYDVKM. The CDR3 bases are TGTGCCAGCAGTCAAACGGGGGGGGTGGTACAGCCCCAGCATTTT. Amino acids: CASSQTGGVVQPQHF.

The rearrangement links TRBV7-2 to TRBJ2-7; 12 nucleotides align to TRBD2. CDR3 length: 19 amino acids. V lost 4 bases to trimming and J lost 0 bases; unmatched junction nucleotides: 13. CDR1 and CDR2 from the germline V gene are SGHTA and FQGNSA. CDR3 amino acids: CASSSKPGLAGFSSYEQYF. CDR3 nucleotides: TGTGCCAGCAGCTCCAAGCCGGGACTAGCGGGTTTCAGCTCCTACGAGCAGTACTTC. Full variable domain (outside the CDR3, taken from reference TRBV7-2 and TRBJ2-7): GAGVSQSPSNKVTEKGKDVELRCDPISGHTALYWYRQSLGQGLEFLIYFQGNSAPDKSGLPSDRFSAERTGGSVSTLTIQRTQQEDSAVYLCASSSKPGLAGFSSYEQYFGPGTRLTVT.

The chain carries TRBV3-1 (or the pseudogene TRBV3-2) and TRBJ2-7, with TRBD2 identical over 7 bases. Trimming removed 1 base from V and 5 bases from J; junction bases left unmatched: 8. This CDR3 comprises 15 residues. Germline lookup yields CDR1 LGHDT and CDR2 YNNKEL (reference sequence). The CDR3 DNA follows: TGTGCCAGCAGCCAAGGGGGGGGGAGAGGCAACGAGCAGTACTTC. Translated, it gives CASSQGGGRGNEQYF.

The chain uses TRBV28 and TRBJ1-2; weak D call: TRBD1 (5 bases). CDR3 length equals 12 residues. The germline gives CDR1 MDHEN, CDR2 SYDVKM. V was cut by 7 bases and J by 7 bases, with 13 bases left in between. CDR3 nucleotides: TGTGCCAGCATTTCAGGGCAGACTGGCTACACCTTC. This gives the protein CASISGQTGYTF.

V usage is TRBV6-5 and J usage is TRBJ1-5; 8 bases are a match to TRBD1. J gave up 6 bases and V 6 bases, and 7 bases lay outside the gene matches. This CDR3 is built from 14 residues. Germline loops: CDR1 MNHEY, CDR2 SVGAGI. This CDR3 reads CASSPGQGRQPQHF. Written as DNA, the CDR3 is TGTGCCAGCAGCCCAGGACAGGGTCGTCAGCCCCAGCATTTT.

The sample holds a few counts of this clone. The chain uses TRBV19 and TRBJ2-1; 9 bases fit TRBD2. This CDR3 is built from 16 residues. Germline V gene sequence: CDR1 LNHDA, CDR2 SQIVND (reference sequence). V lost 3 bases to trimming and J lost 10 bases; unmatched junction nucleotides: 13. Here the CDR3 reads CASSMGLAGGQREQFF. The CDR3 DNA is TGTGCCAGTAGTATGGGACTGGCGGGGGGGCAACGGGAGCAGTTCTTC.

This clone was counted between two and nine times. The rearrangement links TRBV11-2 to TRBJ2-5; 10 nucleotides agree with TRBD2. This CDR3 region has 15 residues. CDR1 is SGHAT, CDR2 FQNNGV, per germline. J gave up 2 bases and V 5 bases, and 5 bases lay outside the gene matches. In DNA form, the CDR3 reads TGTGCCAGCAGCCGGACTAGCGGAGATCAAGAGACCCAGTACTTC. This translates into CASSRTSGDQETQYF.

The rearrangement links TRBV19 to TRBJ2-7; D possibly corresponds to TRBD1 (6 bases). The CDR3 extends over 13 amino acids. V was cut by 6 bases and J by 4 bases, with 13 bases left in between. Germline lookup yields CDR1 LNHDA and CDR2 SQIVND (reference sequence). CDR3 region: CASRAGEAYEQYF. CDR3 sequence (DNA): TGTGCCAGTAGGGCAGGGGAAGCGTACGAGCAGTACTTC.

This chain links TRBV7-2 with TRBJ2-1, with 9 bases matching TRBD2. The germline V gene encodes CDR1 SGHTA and CDR2 FQGNSA. The CDR3 length is 13 residues. V shed 3 bases, J shed 12 bases, and the junction held 6 bases outside the gene matches. The CDR3 reads CASSLDSGRWQFF. The CDR3 nucleotides read TGTGCCAGCAGCTTGGATAGCGGGAGATGGCAGTTCTTC.

The V and J genes are TRBV28 and TRBJ1-1; 9 bases fit TRBD1. Germline loops: CDR1 MDHEN, CDR2 SYDVKM. The CDR3 contains 15 residues. V was clipped by 3 bases and J by 4 bases; unmatched bases: 6. The CDR3 sequence: CASSFSGQGPTEAFF. The CDR3 DNA sequence: TGTGCCAGCAGTTTCTCGGGACAGGGACCCACTGAAGCTTTCTTT. Combining the CDR3 with reference TRBV28 and TRBJ1-1 gives the whole variable domain DVKVTQSSRYLVKRTGEKVFLECVQDMDHENMFWYRQDPGLGLRLIYFSYDVKMKEKGDIPEGYSVSREKKERFSLILESASTNQTSMYLCASSFSGQGPTEAFFGQGTRLTVV.

The J gene is TRBJ1-1, the V gene TRBV28; possibly TRBD1 for D (5 bases). V was cut by 3 bases and J by 11 bases, with 13 bases left in between. The CDR3 contains 12 residues. Germline loops: CDR1 MDHEN, CDR2 SYDVKM. The CDR3, as DNA: TGTGCCAGCAGTTTTGGGCAGGGAAGGGCTTTCTTT. Amino acids: CASSFGQGRAFF.

This chain connects TRBV28 to TRBJ1-2; D not resolved. Germline CDR1 is MDHEN and CDR2 is SYDVKM. V was pared by 2 bases and J by 4 bases, with 11 bases between. CDR3 length equals 14 residues. CDR3 amino acids: CASSLNAPVYGYTF. The DNA for the CDR3 is TGTGCCAGCAGTTTAAATGCTCCGGTCTATGGCTACACCTTC.

This chain connects TRBV5-1 to TRBJ2-5, with 7 bases aligning to TRBD2. The CDR3 is 15 amino acids. The V and J ends lost 0 bases and 2 bases, in that order; junction bases with no gene match: 4. The V gene's germline CDR1 is SGHRS and CDR2 YFSETQ. The CDR3 nucleotides read TGCGCCAGCAGCTTGGTGGGAGCGGGACAAGAGACCCAGTACTTC. It is translated as CASSLVGAGQETQYF.

The rearrangement links TRBV3-1 (or the pseudogene TRBV3-2) to TRBJ2-3; 8 bases are shared with TRBD2. Germline assignment: CDR1 LGHDT and CDR2 YNNKEL (reference sequence). The trim removed 0 bases at V and 8 bases at J, leaving 7 bases unmatched. The CDR3 spans 15 residues. The CDR3 coding sequence is TGTGCCAGCAGCCAAGAGTTGAGCGGGAGCCTTACGCAGTATTTT. It encodes CASSQELSGSLTQYF.

This sequence joins TRBV10-3 and TRBJ2-1; TRBD2 agrees at 13 bases. This CDR3 spans 17 amino acids. The germline V gene has CDR1 ENHRY and CDR2 SYGVKD. Germline trimming cut 3 bases from V and 6 bases from J; bases unmatched to any gene: 8. The CDR3 is CAISDRSGTSGINEQFF. In nucleotides, the CDR3 is TGTGCCATCAGTGACCGATCCGGGACTAGCGGGATCAATGAGCAGTTCTTC.

This chain joins TRBV6-5 and TRBJ2-7; 8 bases map to TRBD1. The germline gives CDR1 MNHEY, CDR2 SVGAGI. V was pared by 4 bases and J by 6 bases, with 11 bases of the junction left unmatched. CDR3 length equals 15 residues. The CDR3 sequence is CASSSSDRVAFEQYF. CDR3 DNA: TGTGCCAGCAGTTCCTCGGACAGGGTGGCTTTCGAGCAGTACTTC.

The CDR3: CASSFRESSYNEQFF. In nucleotides, the CDR3 is TGCGCCAGCAGCTTTAGAGAAAGCTCCTACAATGAGCAGTTCTTC. This chain joins TRBV5-1 and TRBJ2-1, with D unresolved. V was pared by 2 bases and J by 0 bases, with 9 bases between. Germline V gives CDR1 SGHRS, CDR2 YFSETQ. This CDR3 is built from 15 residues.

Points on this clone: Other DNA sequences in the same sample also yield this CDR3. The CDR3 DNA follows: TGTGCCAGTAGTATCCAGGGGAGCAATCAGCCCCAGCATTTT. This encodes CASSIQGSNQPQHF. The V call is TRBV19, the J call TRBJ1-5, with D tentatively TRBD1 (6 bases). The CDR3 totals 14 residues. Germline CDR1 reads LNHDA; CDR2 reads SQIVND (reference sequence). V was trimmed by 3 bases and J by 1 base, leaving 7 bases between them.

The V gene is TRBV9, the J gene TRBJ1-2, with TRBD1 matching 7 bases. The CDR3 runs to 15 residues. Trimming took 0 bases from V and 2 from J; bases not matched to a gene: 4. Germline CDR1 is SGDLS and CDR2 is YYNGEE. The CDR3 DNA reads TGTGCCAGCAGCGTAGCCCAGGGGGTAAACTATGGCTACACCTTC. It yields the protein CASSVAQGVNYGYTF.

The rearrangement joins TRBV5-1 to TRBJ2-2; 11 bases fit TRBD2. This CDR3 is built from 16 residues. Germline lookup yields CDR1 SGHRS and CDR2 YFSETQ. After removal of 4 bases from V and 3 bases from J, the junction contained 5 bases not matched to a gene. The CDR3 protein is CASSPALAGDTGELFF. The CDR3 bases are TGCGCCAGCAGCCCCGCACTAGCGGGGGACACCGGGGAGCTGTTTTTT. The whole variable domain, remainder taken from reference TRBV5-1 and TRBJ2-2, is KAGVTQTPRYLIKTRGQQVTLSCSPISGHRSVSWYQQTPGQGLQFLFEYFSETQRNKGNFPGRFSGRQFSNSRSEMNVSTLELGDSALYLCASSPALAGDTGELFFGEGSRLTVL.

J is TRBJ2-3 and V is TRBV19, with a possible D match to TRBD2 (6 bases). Germline-derived CDR1 and CDR2 are LNHDA and SQIVND (reference sequence). Trimming stripped 5 bases from V and 0 bases from J, with 12 bases between. The CDR3 consists of 15 residues. Written as DNA, the CDR3 is TGTGCCAGTAGTTCACGAGCGGGTAGCACAGATACGCAGTATTTT. It translates to CASSSRAGSTDTQYF.

This clone was found a few times. The chain joins TRBV7-8 to TRBJ2-7, with 8 nucleotides matching TRBD2. The CDR3 sequence is 16 residues long. CDR1 and CDR2 from the germline V gene are SGHVS and FQNEAQ. V gave up 5 bases and J gave up 1 base; unmatched junction bases: 10. The CDR3 nucleotides are TGTGCCAGCAGCCTAAGTACTAGCGGAATTTCCTACGAGCAGTACTTC. This gives the protein CASSLSTSGISYEQYF.

The V and J genes are TRBV6-2 or TRBV6-3 and TRBJ2-7; 8 nucleotides agree with TRBD2. There are 14 residues in the CDR3. Unmatched junction bases numbered 6, after V lost 5 bases and J lost 3 bases. Germline V gives CDR1 MNHEY, CDR2 SVGEGT. This chain's CDR3 is CASSNSGNLYEQYF. The CDR3 coding sequence is TGTGCCAGCAGTAATAGCGGGAACCTCTACGAGCAGTACTTC.

The chain has TRBV5-6 and TRBJ2-1; the D is unclear. The CDR3 is 12 residues long. Germline CDR1 SGHDT, CDR2 YYEEEE. The V end was cut by 4 bases, the J end by 9 bases, with 11 bases between. The CDR3 reads CASSPRFGEQFF. The CDR3, as DNA: TGTGCCAGCAGCCCCCGTTTCGGTGAGCAGTTCTTC. The full variable domain, completed using reference TRBV5-6 and TRBJ2-1, is DAGVTQSPTHLIKTRGQQVTLRCSPKSGHDTVSWYQQALGQGPQFIFQYYEEEERQRGNFPDRFSGHQFPNYSSELNVNALLLGDSALYLCASSPRFGEQFFGPGTRLTVL.

A single count supports this clone. The V and J genes are TRBV7-8 and TRBJ2-1; no firm D call. The germline V gene encodes CDR1 SGHVS and CDR2 FQNEAQ. V lost 3 bases to trimming and J lost 6 bases, with 15 bases between them. CDR3 length: 15 amino acids. DNA of the CDR3: TGTGCCAGCAGCTTGATGGCCGAACCCCTCAATGAGCAGTTCTTC. Protein: CASSLMAEPLNEQFF.

In DNA form, the CDR3 reads TGTGCCAGCAGCCAAGTAAGAGGGACTGGTGGCTACACCTTC. Its protein product is CASSQVRGTGGYTF. The chain joins TRBV14 to TRBJ1-2; perhaps TRBD1 as D (5 bases). CDR1 and CDR2 from the germline V gene are SGHDN and FVKESK. Trimming left V 1 base short and J 7 bases short, with 13 bases between. The CDR3 spans 14 residues.

This rearrangement joins TRBV27 to TRBJ1-1, with 7 bases lining up with TRBD1. Trimming took 5 bases from V and 5 from J; bases not matched to a gene: 8. Germline lookup yields CDR1 MNHEY and CDR2 SMNVEV (reference sequence). The length of the CDR3 is 14 residues. CDR3 sequence reads: CASSPQGVGTEAFF. The CDR3 DNA follows: TGTGCCAGCAGTCCTCAGGGGGTTGGAACTGAAGCTTTCTTT.

A note on this clone: This CDR3 is also generated by other DNA sequences in the sample. V gene TRBV5-1 combines with J gene TRBJ2-1; D perhaps matches TRBD2 (6 bases). This CDR3 has 12 amino acids. V lost 2 bases, J lost 6 bases, and 6 bases lay in between. The germline V gene has CDR1 SGHRS and CDR2 YFSETQ. CDR3 in amino acids: CASSFGGNEQFF. The CDR3 bases are TGCGCCAGCAGCTTCGGGGGCAATGAGCAGTTCTTC.